Listed below are T cell receptor beta chains from one sample, sequenced in a study of neoadjuvant anti-PD-1 for oral cavity cancer. The method was immunoSEQ multiplex PCR; TCRdb's version includes in-frame clones alone and lacks a portion of them. This sample carries roughly 14,000 clones, about 64% of them seen once, and the ten largest clones take 3.1%. The sequenced sample was PBMCs, obtained before nivolumab (anti-PD-1) treatment. The receptors derive from a person between 35 and 79 years old with oral cavity squamous cell carcinoma. CDR3s include the opening cysteine and the closing phenylalanine or tryptophan.

>TRBV10-2|TRBJ1-3
CASSESGTGQAGNTIYF
>TRBV11-2|TRBJ2-1
CASSWDRAYNEQFF
>TRBV7-9|TRBJ2-1
CASSPRGGGHSLISQFF
>TRBV19|TRBJ1-6
CASSIGHQVGSPLHF
>TRBV6-1|TRBJ1-1
CASSGQVMNTEAFF
>TRBV7-7|TRBJ2-7
CASSSSGTDEQYF
>TRBV30|TRBJ1-1
CAWSGGGARKAFF
>TRBV9|TRBJ1-2
CASSIRTGNSETTF
>TRBV5-1|TRBJ2-2
CASRRTGAGGELFF
>TRBV28|TRBJ1-2
CASSRLGGNYGYTF
>TRBV7-2|TRBJ2-3
CASSLPPSTDTQYF
>TRBV10-3|TRBJ1-6
CAISERSSSYNSPLHF
>TRBV28|TRBJ1-2
CASSSGLNYGYTF
>TRBV7-2|TRBJ2-5
CASSPSGGNEQETQYF
>TRBV2|TRBJ2-5
CASKTGAQETQYF
>TRBV9|TRBJ1-6
CASSGQGANNSPLHF
>TRBV28|TRBJ1-2
CASSFPGERYGYTF
>TRBV7-9|TRBJ1-2
CASSLESGVIYGYTF
>TRBV7-6|TRBJ2-7
CASSPRNSYEQYF
>TRBV5-1|TRBJ2-6
CASTLEESGANVLTF
>TRBV11-2|TRBJ2-7
CASSYEGLAGVSYEQYF
>TRBV10-2|TRBJ1-2
CASSEGPNYGYTF
>TRBV4-1|TRBJ1-5
CASSQLAVGNQPQHF
>TRBV5-4|TRBJ1-1
CASSLGENTEAFF
>TRBV9|TRBJ2-1
CASSVRPAANEQFF
>TRBV2|TRBJ2-7
CASSRTSYEQYF
>TRBV2|TRBJ1-1
CASATGYTEAFF
>TRBV4-2|TRBJ2-2
CASSQDPSGELFF
>TRBV5-4|TRBJ1-4
CASSPGLGDEKLFF
>TRBV27|TRBJ1-1
CASSHLTGMGQITEAFF
>TRBV11-2|TRBJ1-5
CASSPGGAGNNQPQHF
>TRBV5-1|TRBJ1-1
CASSLMGGLNTEAFF
>TRBV5-1|TRBJ1-4
CASSLGATGREKLFF
>TRBV11-2|TRBJ1-2
CASSSDGTYGYTF
>TRBV11-2|TRBJ2-1
CASSRGQGLREQFF